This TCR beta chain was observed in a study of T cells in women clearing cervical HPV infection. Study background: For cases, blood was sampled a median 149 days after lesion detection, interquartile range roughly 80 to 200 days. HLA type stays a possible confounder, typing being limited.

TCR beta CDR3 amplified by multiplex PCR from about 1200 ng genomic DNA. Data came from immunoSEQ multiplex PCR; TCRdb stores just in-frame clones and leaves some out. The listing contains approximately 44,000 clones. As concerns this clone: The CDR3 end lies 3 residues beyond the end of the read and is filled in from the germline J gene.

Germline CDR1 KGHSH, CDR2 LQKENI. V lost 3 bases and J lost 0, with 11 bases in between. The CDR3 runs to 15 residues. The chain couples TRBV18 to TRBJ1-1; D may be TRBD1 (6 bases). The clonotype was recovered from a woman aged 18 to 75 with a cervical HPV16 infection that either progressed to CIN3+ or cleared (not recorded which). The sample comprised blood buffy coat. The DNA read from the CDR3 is TGTGCCAGCTCACCCAGGACAGAAGTGAACACTGAA. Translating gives CASSPRTEVNTE. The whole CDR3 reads CASSPRTEVNTEAFF.